The 30 T cell receptor beta chains in this list originate from one sample, sequenced in a study of cytomegalovirus exposure and HLA in healthy donors. 60 Vbeta and 13 Jbeta primers were used in PCR. The protocol was immunoSEQ multiplex PCR, while the TCRdb copy is restricted to in-frame clones and leaves out a portion. The data hold nearly 110,000 clones, with around 77% observed a single time. The sequenced sample was PBMCs. The receptors come from a man between 18 and 29 years old in good health and CMV-seronegative.

The chain couples TRBV21-1 to TRBJ2-2; the table's D call TRBD1 went unverified against the DNA. TRBV21-1 is noted as a pseudogene. The CDR3 runs 13 residues. The CDR3 nucleotides read TGTGCCAGCCCAACAGGTTACACCGGGGAGCTGTTTTTT. It encodes CASPTGYTGELFF.

This clone was seen once. The chain recombines TRBV18 with TRBJ2-3; 9 positions agree with TRBD1. Germline V gene sequence: CDR1 KGHSH, CDR2 LQKENI. After removal of 3 bases from V and 2 bases from J, the junction contained 6 bases not matched to a gene. The CDR3 has 16 amino acids. The CDR3 loop is CASSPIQGAHTDTQYF. The CDR3 DNA follows: TGTGCCAGCTCACCCATACAGGGGGCCCACACAGATACGCAGTATTTT.

The chain combines TRBV5-5 with TRBJ2-7; 7 bases map to TRBD1. The CDR3 length is 15 residues. The ends lost 2 bases at V and 2 bases at J; junction bases unmatched: 7. CDR1 and CDR2 (germline): SGHKS, YYEKEE (reference sequence). CDR3 residues: CASSFSEQGPYEQYF. The CDR3 nucleotides read TGTGCCAGCAGCTTTTCCGAACAGGGGCCCTACGAGCAGTACTTC.

This sequence joins TRBV28 and TRBJ2-3; 9 bases are a match to TRBD2. Germline V gives CDR1 MDHEN, CDR2 SYDVKM. The J segment lost 6 bases and the V segment lost 5 bases, leaving 6 bases of the junction unmatched. The CDR3 contains 14 residues. CDR3 in DNA: TGTGCCAGCAGTCCGGGACTAGCCCGGGATACGCAGTATTTT. Its protein is CASSPGLARDTQYF.

J is TRBJ2-7 and V is TRBV7-3, with 10 bases identical to TRBD1. V lost 2 bases and J lost 6; bases outside the gene matches: 4. Germline CDR1 SGHTA, CDR2 FQGTGA. The CDR3 contains 14 residues. CDR3 nucleotide sequence: TGTGCCAGCAGCTTATCGGGACAGGGGACCGAGCAGTACTTC. Translating it yields CASSLSGQGTEQYF.

This rearrangement joins TRBV12-5 to TRBJ2-1; TRBD2 matches 13 bases. This CDR3 comprises 17 residues. The germline V gene has CDR1 LGHNT and CDR2 FRNRAP. The junction had 8 bases not matched to a gene; V was cut back by 1 base and J by 8 bases. CDR3 sequence (DNA): TGTGCTAGTGGTTTGGCCACCGGGACTAGCGGGGTGGATGAGCAGTTCTTC. Translated: CASGLATGTSGVDEQFF.

A few counts support this clone. J is TRBJ2-2 and V is TRBV14; 8 positions match TRBD1. The CDR3 has 15 amino acids. Germline CDR1 SGHDN, CDR2 FVKESK. Losses at the gene ends were 2 bases for V and 5 bases for J; bases not matched to a gene: 4. This CDR3 reads CASSQTGGSTGELFF. Written as DNA, the CDR3 is TGTGCCAGCAGCCAAACAGGGGGAAGTACCGGGGAGCTGTTTTTT.

This clone was counted a few times. The gene calls are TRBV19 and TRBJ2-7; the D is unclear. Looked up from germline, CDR1 is LNHDA and CDR2 is SQIVND (reference sequence). The CDR3 extends over 15 amino acids. V lost 4 bases and J 5 bases, leaving 18 bases between the germline ends. DNA of the CDR3: TGTGCCAGTAGTAGGCTACTGGTCGCGGTCCACGAGCAGTACTTC. Protein: CASSRLLVAVHEQYF.

The J gene is TRBJ2-7, the V gene TRBV4-3; TRBD2 agrees at 9 bases. In germline, CDR1 is LGHNA, CDR2 YSLEER. The CDR3 loop spans 16 amino acids. Trimming at V came to 0 bases and at J to 0 bases, leaving 3 bases not matched to a gene. The CDR3 DNA is TGCGCCAGCAGCCAAGAGGCTAGCGGGATCTCCTACGAGCAGTACTTC. Residues: CASSQEASGISYEQYF.

The rearrangement links TRBV27 to TRBJ2-5; tentatively, D is TRBD1 (7 bases). This CDR3 is 16 amino acids long. Germline assignment: CDR1 MNHEY and CDR2 SMNVEV (reference sequence). The V end lost 5 bases, the J end lost 1 base, and 17 bases lay between the germline ends. The CDR3 loop is CASSHYRGLTQETQYF. The CDR3 DNA is TGTGCCAGCAGTCATTACAGGGGACTGACCCAAGAGACCCAGTACTTC.

J is TRBJ1-5 and V is TRBV4-3, with 9 bases lining up with TRBD1. V lost 1 base and J lost 3; bases outside the gene matches: 10. CDR1 and CDR2 from the germline V gene are LGHNA and YSLEER. CDR3 length: 18 residues. CDR3 nucleotides: TGCGCCAGCAGCCAAGCTATCCGGGACAGGGTGCCCAATCAGCCCCAGCATTTT. The encoded protein is CASSQAIRDRVPNQPQHF.

CDR3 region: CASSLIDPRADTQYF. Written as DNA, the CDR3 is TGTGCCAGCAGTTTAATTGACCCGCGGGCAGATACGCAGTATTTT. The chain has TRBV27 and TRBJ2-3; possibly TRBD2 for D (5 bases). This CDR3 is built from 15 residues. Germline V gives CDR1 MNHEY, CDR2 SMNVEV (reference sequence). Trimming removed 2 bases at V and 4 bases at J, with 13 bases between.

The chain links TRBV7-7 to TRBJ1-4; no clear D gene. Germline CDR1 and CDR2: SSHAT and FNYEAQ (reference sequence). V lost 1 base and J 0 bases, leaving 9 bases between the germline ends. This CDR3 comprises 16 residues. CDR3 amino acids: CASSLGTGTTNEKLFF. The CDR3 DNA sequence: TGTGCCAGCAGCTTAGGAACCGGGACAACTAATGAAAAACTGTTTTTT.

V is TRBV5-1 and J is TRBJ2-5; TRBD2 aligns across 7 bases. The CDR3 runs to 15 residues. With 7 bases clipped from V and 5 bases from J, the junction kept 14 bases outside the gene matches. Germline lookup yields CDR1 SGHRS and CDR2 YFSETQ. The CDR3 here is CASQGGATSQETQYF. CDR3 DNA sequence: TGCGCCAGCCAGGGAGGGGCGACCTCACAGGAGACCCAGTACTTC.

The rearrangement joins TRBV6-5 to TRBJ2-1, with 13 nucleotides matching TRBD2. The junction had 4 bases not matched to a gene; V was cut back by 6 bases and J by 8 bases. The V gene's germline CDR1 is MNHEY and CDR2 SVGAGI. The CDR3 is 14 amino acids. CDR3 sequence reads: CASSPGLAGYEQFF. CDR3 bases: TGTGCCAGCAGCCCGGGACTAGCGGGGTATGAGCAGTTCTTC.

This clone showed up just once. V gene TRBV5-1 combines with J gene TRBJ2-3, with TRBD2 matching 9 bases. Germline V gives CDR1 SGHRS, CDR2 YFSETQ. With 0 bases clipped from V and 2 bases from J, the junction kept 7 bases outside the gene matches. There are 17 residues in the CDR3. The CDR3 DNA follows: TGCGCCAGCAGCTTGGCCCTGCGCGGGGGGGACACAGATACGCAGTATTTT. Its protein is CASSLALRGGDTDTQYF. Together with reference TRBV5-1 and TRBJ2-3, the CDR3 gives the full variable domain: KAGVTQTPRYLIKTRGQQVTLSCSPISGHRSVSWYQQTPGQGLQFLFEYFSETQRNKGNFPGRFSGRQFSNSRSEMNVSTLELGDSALYLCASSLALRGGDTDTQYFGPGTRLTVL.

The J gene is TRBJ2-3, the V gene TRBV4-2; 9 positions match TRBD2. J gave up 3 bases and V 0 bases, and 7 bases lay outside the gene matches. The CDR3 length is 17 residues. CDR1 and CDR2 from the germline V gene are LGHNA and YNFKEQ. The CDR3 protein is CASSQELGGGATDTQYF. Written as DNA, the CDR3 is TGTGCCAGCAGCCAAGAACTGGGCGGGGGGGCGACAGATACGCAGTATTTT.

V is TRBV7-6 and J is TRBJ1-5, with TRBD1 matching 7 bases. With V trimmed by 5 bases and J by 4 bases, 5 bases remained unmatched. Germline CDR1 SGHVS, CDR2 FNYEAQ. This CDR3 spans 14 amino acids. The CDR3 region has the DNA TGTGCCAGCAGCCTGCGACAGGGAAATCAGCCCCAGCATTTT. Amino acids: CASSLRQGNQPQHF.

The V and J genes are TRBV5-6 and TRBJ1-1, with D unresolved. CDR3 length: 14 amino acids. Trimming removed 3 bases at V and 4 bases at J, with 13 bases between. Germline V gives CDR1 SGHDT, CDR2 YYEEEE. This CDR3 is CASSSPFGGTEAFF. For the CDR3, the DNA is TGTGCCAGCAGCTCCCCCTTCGGCGGCACTGAAGCTTTCTTT.

V is TRBV18 and J is TRBJ1-6, with 8 bases identical to TRBD1. The CDR3 has 16 residues. V shed 2 bases, J shed 9 bases, and the junction held 9 bases outside the gene matches. Per germline, CDR1 KGHSH and CDR2 LQKENI. CDR3 in amino acids: CASSPRAGGEGSPLHF. The CDR3 DNA reads as TGTGCCAGCTCACCAAGGGCAGGGGGCGAAGGTTCACCCCTCCACTTT. The full variable domain, its missing parts supplied by reference TRBV18 and TRBJ1-6, is NAGVMQNPRHLVRRRGQEARLRCSPMKGHSHVYWYRQLPEEGLKFMVYLQKENIIDESGMPKERFSAEFPKEGPSILRIQQVVRGDSAAYFCASSPRAGGEGSPLHFGNGTRLTVT.

The rearrangement joins TRBV5-1 to TRBJ2-7, with 11 bases fitting TRBD1. Germline CDR1 is SGHRS and CDR2 is YFSETQ. This CDR3 is built from 14 residues. Trimming took 4 bases from V and 7 from J; bases not matched to a gene: 7. CDR3 protein: CASSQGQGAREQYF. CDR3 bases: TGCGCCAGCAGCCAAGGACAGGGGGCGAGGGAGCAGTACTTC.

The chain is built from TRBV28 and TRBJ2-2, with TRBD2 identical over 11 bases. This CDR3 has 14 residues. Losses at the gene ends were 11 bases for V and 2 bases for J; bases not matched to a gene: 4. CDR1 and CDR2 from the germline V gene are MDHEN and SYDVKM. The CDR3 coding sequence is TGTGCCGGCACTAGCGGGGGAAACACCGGGGAGCTGTTTTTT. Translating gives CAGTSGGNTGELFF.

The chain couples TRBV7-9 to TRBJ2-3; possible D gene TRBD2, 6 bases. Trimming pared 5 bases from V and 0 bases from J, leaving 18 bases between. The germline V gene has CDR1 SEHNR and CDR2 FQNEAQ (reference sequence). The CDR3 is made up of 17 amino acids. CDR3 sequence: CASSHRRGGASTDTQYF. The CDR3 DNA sequence: TGTGCCAGCAGCCACCGACGGGGCGGGGCCAGCACAGATACGCAGTATTTT. Full variable domain (missing parts from reference TRBV7-9 and TRBJ2-3): DTGVSQNPRHKITKRGQNVTFRCDPISEHNRLYWYRQTLGQGPEFLTYFQNEAQLEKSRLLSDRFSAERPKGSFSTLEIQRTEQGDSAMYLCASSHRRGGASTDTQYFGPGTRLTVL.

The rearrangement joins TRBV4-3 to TRBJ2-7; 10 bases align to TRBD1. The junction had 4 bases not matched to a gene; V was cut back by 3 bases and J by 2 bases. The germline gives CDR1 LGHNA, CDR2 YSLEER. The CDR3 runs to 15 residues. CDR3 coding DNA: TGCGCCAGCAGCCACCGGACAGGGGGGACCTACGAGCAGTACTTC. Its translation: CASSHRTGGTYEQYF.

The chain employs TRBV2 and TRBJ2-7; TRBD1 matches at 8 bases. This CDR3 is built from 13 residues. Germline V gene sequence: CDR1 SNHLY, CDR2 FYNNEI. The V segment lost 6 bases and the J segment 6 bases; nucleotides outside the gene matches: 7. The CDR3 DNA reads as TGTGCCAGCAGACTGACAGGGGATGCCGAGCAGTACTTC. Amino acids: CASRLTGDAEQYF.

The chain joins TRBV10-1 to TRBJ2-1; TRBD2 matches 8 bases. The CDR3 runs to 13 residues. Germline values: CDR1 WNHNN, CDR2 SYGVQD (reference sequence). V lost 7 bases to trimming and J lost 6 bases; unmatched junction nucleotides: 5. The CDR3 DNA is TGCGCCAGCACCGGACTAGCCGGCAATGAGCAGTTCTTC. Translation: CASTGLAGNEQFF.

This chain connects TRBV6-5 to TRBJ2-3; 7 positions match TRBD1. Trimming took 0 bases from V and 7 from J; bases not matched to a gene: 1. Germline V gene lookup returns CDR1 MNHEY and CDR2 SVGAGI. The CDR3 loop spans 13 amino acids. The CDR3 sequence is CASSYSTGYTQYF. The CDR3 coding sequence is TGTGCCAGCAGTTACTCGACAGGGTATACGCAGTATTTT.

By proportion, this clone is medium-sized. The V call is TRBV7-9, the J call TRBJ1-3; 8 positions agree with TRBD1. The germline V gene has CDR1 SEHNR and CDR2 FQNEAQ (reference sequence). J lost 9 bases, V lost 5 bases, and 18 bases had no gene match. CDR3 length: 17 residues. In DNA form, the CDR3 reads TGTGCCAGCAGCCTAAGTGACAGCCTGGGGACAGGAGCCACCATATATTTT. Translating it yields CASSLSDSLGTGATIYF.

V usage is TRBV6-1 and J usage is TRBJ1-5; 7 nucleotides match TRBD1. The V and J ends lost 5 bases and 7 bases, in that order; junction bases with no gene match: 8. The CDR3 covers 14 residues. Germline CDR1 is MNHNS and CDR2 is SASEGT. The CDR3 nucleotides are TGTGCCAGCAGTTTTGACAGGGTTTGGCAGCCCCAGCATTTT. This codes for CASSFDRVWQPQHF.

There are a few counts of this clone. CDR3 in amino acids: CASSPYRYSNQPQHF. In DNA, the CDR3 is TGTGCCAGCAGCCCCTACCGGTATAGCAATCAGCCCCAGCATTTT. The V and J genes are TRBV5-6 and TRBJ1-5; D gene ambiguous. The CDR3 totals 15 residues. The germline V and J ends were trimmed by 4 bases and 0 bases, with 11 bases remaining between them. CDR1 SGHDT and CDR2 YYEEEE come from the germline V gene.